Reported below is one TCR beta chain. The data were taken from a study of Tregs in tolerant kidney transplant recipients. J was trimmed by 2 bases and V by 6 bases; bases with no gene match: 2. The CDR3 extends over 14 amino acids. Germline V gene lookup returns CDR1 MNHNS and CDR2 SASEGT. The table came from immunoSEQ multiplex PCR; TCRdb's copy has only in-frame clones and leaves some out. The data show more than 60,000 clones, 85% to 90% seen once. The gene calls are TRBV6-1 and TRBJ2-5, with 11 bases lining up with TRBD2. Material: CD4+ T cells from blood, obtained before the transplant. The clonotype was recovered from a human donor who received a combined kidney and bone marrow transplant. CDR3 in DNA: TGTGCCAGCAGCTGGACTAGCGGGCAAGAGACCCAGTACTTC. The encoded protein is CASSWTSGQETQYF.